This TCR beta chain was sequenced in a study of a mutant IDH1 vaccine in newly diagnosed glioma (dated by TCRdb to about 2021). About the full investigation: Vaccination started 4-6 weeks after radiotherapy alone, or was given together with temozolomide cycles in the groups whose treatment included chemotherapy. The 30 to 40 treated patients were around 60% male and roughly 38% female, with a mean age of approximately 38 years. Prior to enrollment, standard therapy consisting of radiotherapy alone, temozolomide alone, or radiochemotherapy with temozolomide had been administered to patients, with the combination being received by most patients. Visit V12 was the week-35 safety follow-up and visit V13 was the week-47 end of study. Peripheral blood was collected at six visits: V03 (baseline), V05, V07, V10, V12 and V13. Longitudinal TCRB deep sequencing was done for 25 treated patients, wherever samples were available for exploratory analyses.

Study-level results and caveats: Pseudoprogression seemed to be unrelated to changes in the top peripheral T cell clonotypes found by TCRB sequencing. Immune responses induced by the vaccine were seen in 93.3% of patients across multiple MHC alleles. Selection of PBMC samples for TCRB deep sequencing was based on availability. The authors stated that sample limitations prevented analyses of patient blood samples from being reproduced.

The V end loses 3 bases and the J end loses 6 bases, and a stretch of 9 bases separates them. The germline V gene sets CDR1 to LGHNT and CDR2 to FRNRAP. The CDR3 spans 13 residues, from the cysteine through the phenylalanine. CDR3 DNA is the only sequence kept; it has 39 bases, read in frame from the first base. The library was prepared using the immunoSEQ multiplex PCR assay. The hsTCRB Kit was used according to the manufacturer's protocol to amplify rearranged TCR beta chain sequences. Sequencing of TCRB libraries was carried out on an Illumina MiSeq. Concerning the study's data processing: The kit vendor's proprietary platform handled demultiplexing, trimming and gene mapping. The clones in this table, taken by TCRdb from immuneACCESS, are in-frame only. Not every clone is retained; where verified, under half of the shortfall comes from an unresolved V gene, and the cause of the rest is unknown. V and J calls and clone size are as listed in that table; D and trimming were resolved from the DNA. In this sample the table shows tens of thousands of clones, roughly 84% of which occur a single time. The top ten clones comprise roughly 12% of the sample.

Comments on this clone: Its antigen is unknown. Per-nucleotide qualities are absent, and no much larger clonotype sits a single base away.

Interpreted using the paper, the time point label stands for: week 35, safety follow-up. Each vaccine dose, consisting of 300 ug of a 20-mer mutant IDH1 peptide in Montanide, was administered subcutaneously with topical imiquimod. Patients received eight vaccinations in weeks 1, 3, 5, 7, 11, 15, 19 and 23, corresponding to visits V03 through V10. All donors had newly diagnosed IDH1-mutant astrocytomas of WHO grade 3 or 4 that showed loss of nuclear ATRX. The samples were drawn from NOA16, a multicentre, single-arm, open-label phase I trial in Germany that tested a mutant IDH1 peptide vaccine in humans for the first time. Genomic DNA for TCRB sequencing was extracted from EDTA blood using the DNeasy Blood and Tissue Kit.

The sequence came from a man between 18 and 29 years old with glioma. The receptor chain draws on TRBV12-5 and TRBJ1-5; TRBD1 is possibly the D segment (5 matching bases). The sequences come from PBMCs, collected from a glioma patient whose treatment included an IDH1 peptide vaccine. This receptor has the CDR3 CASGFGGSQPQHF. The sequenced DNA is TGTGCTAGTGGTTTCGGGGGAAGTCAGCCCCAGCATTTT.